This T cell receptor beta chain is from a study of blood T cell repertoires in COVID-19. Overall study context: The United States, Italy and Spain supplied acute and convalescent COVID-19 samples. PBMCs, B-cell-depleted T cells, or T cells provided the cDNA or gDNA that made up the material.

Source study methods: From reference gene primer amplification, estimates of nucleated cell counts were derived. Clones were sequenced by immunoSEQ multiplex PCR, and TCRdb holds only the in-frame ones, with some missing. From that table come the V and J calls and clone size; the DNA was used to work out D and trimming. The sample records 81,000 or so clones, roughly 92% being singletons. The specimen sequenced was peripheral blood. The receptor was derived from a woman between 55 and 75 years old with active COVID-19.

CDR3 residues: CASSLPGTSGTYEQYF. DNA of the CDR3: TGTGCCAGCAGCTTACCAGGGACTAGCGGGACCTACGAGCAGTACTTC. The chain carries TRBV7-9 and TRBJ2-7, with 13 bases fitting TRBD2. Unmatched junction bases numbered 3, after V lost 2 bases and J lost 2 bases. The length of the CDR3 is 16 residues. Germline V gene data show CDR1 as SEHNR and CDR2 as FQNEAQ (reference sequence).